What follows is one TCR beta chain and its context. The clone's antigen remains unknown. Nothing much larger sits one base from this clone, and base qualities are not available. The library was made by the immunoSEQ multiplex PCR assay. Here the immuneACCESS table is served through TCRdb, limited to in-frame sequences with V and J called. Missing clones are a known gap in these copies; in checked studies unresolved V genes cover under half, and the rest lacks a known reason. The sample yields tens of thousands of clones; approximately 97% were counted once. The ten biggest clones cover 0.22% of the sample. From the cysteine up to the phenylalanine, the CDR3 has a length of 15 residues. Just CDR3 DNA is preserved here, 45 bases in frame from base 1. Reading the germline V gene gives CDR1 SGHNT and CDR2 YENEEA. V is trimmed back by 5 bases and J by 3 bases, and the junction contains 4 bases that no gene match accounts for.

The entry originates in a study of technical replicates of blood from a few donors (dated by TCRdb to 2017 to 2019). This TCR was sampled from a human donor in good health. The receptor chain draws on TRBV11-3 and TRBJ2-1, with TRBD2 identical over 10 junction bases. Sequences were obtained from T cells isolated from PBMCs. The bases are TGTGCCAGCAGCATGAGCGGGAGGGGCTACAATGAGCAGTTCTTC. Translated, it reads CASSMSGRGYNEQFF.